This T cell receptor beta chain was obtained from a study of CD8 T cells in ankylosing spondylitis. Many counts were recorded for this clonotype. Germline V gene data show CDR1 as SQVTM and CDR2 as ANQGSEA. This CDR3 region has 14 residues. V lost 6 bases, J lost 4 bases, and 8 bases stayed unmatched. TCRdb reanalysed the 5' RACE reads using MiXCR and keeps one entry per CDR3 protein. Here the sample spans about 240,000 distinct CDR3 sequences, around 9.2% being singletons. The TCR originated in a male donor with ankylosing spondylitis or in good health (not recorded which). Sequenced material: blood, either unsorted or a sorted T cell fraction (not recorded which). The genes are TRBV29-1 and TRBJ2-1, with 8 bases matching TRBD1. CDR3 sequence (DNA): TGCAGCGTCGCCGACAGGGGACCTTACAATGAGCAGTTCTTC. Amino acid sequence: CSVADRGPYNEQFF.